These 27 T cell receptor beta chains were all obtained from the same sample, sequenced in a study of regulatory T cells in long-lasting Graves disease. Time point defined: persistent/refractory GD, antithyroid drugs over 5 years with positive TRAb. Isolated PBMC RNA provided the starting material for the TCR library. Arm-PCR with iRepertoire HTBI primers amplified the CDR3 regions for these TCR beta libraries. TCRdb re-called the multiplex PCR reads with MiXCR, one entry per CDR3 protein. The table lists 350,000 to 450,000 distinct CDR3 sequences, 20% to 25% of them singletons. The source was peripheral blood mononuclear cells (PBMCs), collected when the disease was refractory, from a patient treated with antithyroid drugs. The receptors stem from a female donor with Graves disease.

This clonotype came up many times. This rearrangement joins TRBV28 to TRBJ2-5; 8 bases align to TRBD1. Germline trimming cut 8 bases from V and 4 bases from J; bases unmatched to any gene: 9. CDR3 size: 14 residues. CDR1 and CDR2 from the germline V gene are MDHEN and SYDVKM. The CDR3 reads CASRATGVRETQYF. Written as DNA, the CDR3 is TGTGCCAGCCGAGCGACAGGGGTGAGAGAGACCCAGTACTTC.

This clonotype was observed many times. V usage is TRBV4-3 and J usage is TRBJ2-6; unclear D gene. V gave up 1 base and J gave up 0 bases, with 7 bases separating them. The germline gives CDR1 LGHNA, CDR2 YSLEER. The CDR3 runs 16 residues. CDR3 loop: CASSQATGSGANVLTF. In nucleotides, the CDR3 is TGCGCCAGCAGCCAAGCTACCGGCTCTGGGGCCAACGTCCTGACTTTC.

This clonotype was detected ten times or more. V is TRBV12-3 or TRBV12-4 and J is TRBJ1-1, with 8 bases aligning to TRBD1. The CDR3 runs 15 residues. V trimming: 2 bases; J trimming: 3 bases; junction bases outside the gene matches: 5. CDR3 protein: CASSLSSGGYTEAFF. Written as DNA, the CDR3 is TGTGCCAGCAGTTTAAGTTCAGGGGGCTACACTGAAGCTTTCTTT.

About this clonotype: One base away lies a much larger clone, so this may be a sequencing read error. The gene calls are TRBV28 and TRBJ1-2; the D gene is possibly TRBD1 (5 bases). The CDR3 totals 14 residues. Trimming took 3 bases from V and 8 from J, leaving 16 bases between them. The V gene's germline CDR1 is MDHEN and CDR2 SYDVKM. CDR3 DNA sequence: TGTGCCAGCAGTTTTTGGCATGGGGCCGAAGGCTACACCTTC. Translated, it gives CASSFWHGAEGYTF.

As concerns this clonotype: A single base separates this from a much larger clone, so it may be a read error. The missing conserved phenylalanine or tryptophan at the end of this CDR3 makes a read error likely. The rearrangement links TRBV3-1 to TRBJ2-5, with a tentative D call TRBD2 (6 bases). The V gene's germline CDR1 is LGHDT and CDR2 YNNKEL (reference sequence). V lost 7 bases and J 5 bases, leaving 17 bases between the germline ends. The CDR3 consists of 14 residues. Here the CDR3 reads CASTQDPAGETQYS. The CDR3 DNA reads as TGTGCCAGCACTCAGGACCCCGCGGGGGAGACCCAGTACTCC.

CDR3 coding DNA: TGCAGTGCTAGAGTAACAGGGGGTCAGGTTGGCTACACCTTC. It codes for CSARVTGGQVGYTF. The chain uses TRBV20-1 and TRBJ1-2, with 8 bases identical to TRBD1. J gave up 7 bases and V 1 base, and 8 bases lay outside the gene matches. The CDR3 runs to 14 residues. Germline assignment: CDR1 DFQATT and CDR2 SNEGSKA (reference sequence).

This clonotype was observed many times. The V and J genes are TRBV7-9 and TRBJ2-7; D might be TRBD1 (5 bases). The CDR3 loop spans 12 amino acids. Per germline, CDR1 SEHNR and CDR2 FQNEAQ (reference sequence). Trimming removed 7 bases from V and 3 bases from J, with 10 bases in between. This CDR3 reads CASTGDSYEQYF. The CDR3 bases are TGTGCCAGCACCGGAGACAGCTACGAGCAGTACTTC.

This clonotype was counted only a few times. The chain recombines TRBV11-2 with TRBJ2-7; unclear D gene. The CDR3 runs 14 residues. CDR1 is SGHAT, CDR2 FQNNGV, per germline. The V and J ends lost 1 base and 4 bases respectively, with 11 bases between them. The CDR3 DNA reads TGTGCCAGCAGCTTAGGAGAGGTGGTATACGAGCAGTACTTC. As protein: CASSLGEVVYEQYF.

This clonotype was found many times. This sequence joins TRBV28 and TRBJ1-5; TRBD1 matches 11 bases. CDR1 MDHEN and CDR2 SYDVKM come from the germline V gene. This CDR3 has 15 amino acids. V gave up 3 bases and J gave up 7 bases; unmatched junction bases: 5. Written as DNA, the CDR3 is TGTGCCAGCAGTTTTCGGACAGGGGGCGGACAGCCCCAGCATTTT. As protein: CASSFRTGGGQPQHF.

This clonotype has only a few counts. The gene calls are TRBV30 and TRBJ2-7, with TRBD1 identical over 9 bases. Per the germline V gene, CDR1 is GTSNPN and CDR2 is SVGIG (reference sequence). V dropped 3 bases and J dropped 5; count of bases not matched to a gene: 5. This CDR3 is 13 amino acids long. CDR3 sequence: CAWRRQGGNEQYF. The CDR3 DNA sequence: TGTGCCTGGAGGCGACAGGGGGGGAACGAGCAGTACTTC.

A word on this clonotype: This may be a read error: a much more frequent sequence differs by one nucleotide. The rearrangement uses TRBV3-1 and TRBJ2-7, with TRBD2 matching 7 bases. This CDR3 spans 14 amino acids. Looked up from germline, CDR1 is LGHDT and CDR2 is YNNKEL (reference sequence). In DNA form, the CDR3 reads TGTGCCAGCAGCCCTTCTTGGGGGGGGTACGGGCAGTACTTC. This codes for CASSPSWGGYGQYF.

This chain connects TRBV6-5 to TRBJ2-7; no clear D gene. V dropped 0 bases and J dropped 0 bases, with 12 bases sitting between them. Germline-derived CDR1 and CDR2 are MNHEY and SVGAGI. This CDR3 is 16 amino acids long. The CDR3 here is CASSYSIVQSSYEQYF. CDR3 coding DNA: TGTGCCAGCAGTTACTCGATCGTCCAGAGCTCCTACGAGCAGTACTTC.

This clonotype has a count of ten or more. V usage is TRBV28 and J usage is TRBJ2-7, with D possibly being TRBD2 (6 bases). The CDR3 runs 16 residues. Germline values: CDR1 MDHEN, CDR2 SYDVKM. The V gene lost 6 bases and the J gene lost 2 bases, with 20 bases spanning the gap. The DNA of the CDR3 is TGTGCCAGCAGCCCCTTCGGGCGGGACCTCACCTACGAGCAGTACTTC. Translated, it gives CASSPFGRDLTYEQYF.

This clonotype appeared many times. The chain carries TRBV12-3 or TRBV12-4 and TRBJ1-4, with D possibly being TRBD1 (6 bases). This CDR3 comprises 16 residues. V was trimmed by 3 bases and J by 5 bases, leaving 16 bases between them. In nucleotides, the CDR3 is TGTGCCAGCAGTTTTCAAGGGGGACTTTTCAATGAAAAACTGTTTTTT. This gives the protein CASSFQGGLFNEKLFF.

The table lists this clonotype with a few counts. The chain uses TRBV10-1 and TRBJ1-1; no definite D call. V was shortened by 3 bases and J by 1 base, with 6 bases between the two germline ends. This CDR3 has 13 amino acids. CDR1 and CDR2 (germline): WNHNN, SYGVQD (reference sequence). The CDR3 nucleotides read TGCGCCAGCAGTGAATGGAAGAACACTGAAGCTTTCTTT. Protein sequence: CASSEWKNTEAFF.

The table lists this clonotype with many counts. The rearrangement links TRBV15 to TRBJ1-1; D is undetermined. Trimming pared 0 bases from V and 1 base from J, leaving 9 bases between. The CDR3 sequence is 15 residues long. In germline, CDR1 is LNHNV, CDR2 YYDKDF (reference sequence). CDR3 DNA: TGTGCCACCAGCAGAGATCGATCCCCGAACACTGAAGCTTTCTTT. Translating gives CATSRDRSPNTEAFF.

V is TRBV20-1 and J is TRBJ2-4; D is possibly TRBD1 or TRBD2 (6 bases each). V gave up 0 bases and J gave up 3 bases, with 18 bases separating them. CDR3 length: 17 amino acids. Germline V gene data show CDR1 as DFQATT and CDR2 as SNEGSKA (reference sequence). The CDR3 sequence is CSARDAGREGGKNIQYF. In nucleotides, the CDR3 is TGCAGTGCTAGAGATGCAGGGCGAGAGGGGGGCAAAAACATTCAGTACTTC.

The chain joins TRBV7-9 to TRBJ2-5, with D perhaps TRBD2 (5 bases). V lost 2 bases and J lost 0, with 16 bases in between. This CDR3 spans 17 amino acids. In germline, CDR1 is SEHNR, CDR2 FQNEAQ (reference sequence). The CDR3 bases are TGTGCCAGCAGCTTAATGATGAGGGCTCTTAACCAAGAGACCCAGTACTTC. Protein product: CASSLMMRALNQETQYF.

The chain couples TRBV5-4 to TRBJ1-1, with TRBD1 as a possible D gene (5 bases). V lost 4 bases to trimming and J lost 7 bases, with 11 bases between them. The CDR3 contains 12 residues. Germline CDR1 SGHNT, CDR2 YYREEE (reference sequence). The CDR3 sequence is CASSRGGNEAFF. DNA of the CDR3: TGTGCCAGCAGCCGTGGGGGGAATGAAGCTTTCTTT.

This clonotype was counted ten times or more. The chain uses TRBV7-2 and TRBJ1-2; 7 nucleotides line up with TRBD1. The CDR3 length is 15 residues. Germline lookup yields CDR1 SGHTA and CDR2 FQGNSA. After removal of 2 bases from V and 0 bases from J, the junction contained 3 bases not matched to a gene. The DNA of the CDR3 is TGTGCCAGCAGCTTATGGAGGGGGCCTAACTATGGCTACACCTTC. It specifies CASSLWRGPNYGYTF. Full variable domain (rest looked up from reference TRBV7-2 and TRBJ1-2): GAGVSQSPSNKVTEKGKDVELRCDPISGHTALYWYRQSLGQGLEFLIYFQGNSAPDKSGLPSDRFSAERTGGSVSTLTIQRTQQEDSAVYLCASSLWRGPNYGYTFGSGTRLTVV.

This clonotype has only a few counts. V gene TRBV7-9 combines with J gene TRBJ2-5; D uncertain. Germline V gene data show CDR1 as SEHNR and CDR2 as FQNEAQ (reference sequence). V lost 5 bases to trimming and J lost 1 base, with 11 bases between them. The CDR3 loop spans 14 amino acids. The CDR3 DNA follows: TGTGCCAGCAGCGGGAAACGGGCCCAAGAGACCCAGTACTTC. It translates to CASSGKRAQETQYF.

This clonotype was picked up many times. This chain joins TRBV3-1 and TRBJ1-1; possibly TRBD1 for D (6 bases). Trimming removed 3 bases at V and 5 bases at J, with 22 bases between. The germline V gene has CDR1 LGHDT and CDR2 YNNKEL (reference sequence). The length of the CDR3 is 17 residues. The CDR3 here is CASSQAPQGKRGTEAFF. The CDR3 bases are TGTGCCAGCAGCCAGGCCCCACAGGGAAAGCGAGGGACTGAAGCTTTCTTT.

This clonotype was recorded a few times. The chain recombines TRBV11-2 with TRBJ2-2; D gene uncertain. CDR3 length: 15 residues. Germline CDR1 SGHAT, CDR2 FQNNGV. The germline V and J ends were trimmed by 3 bases and 0 bases, with 8 bases remaining between them. CDR3 protein: CASSFRRPNTGELFF. The CDR3 nucleotides are TGTGCCAGCAGCTTTAGGCGCCCGAACACCGGGGAGCTGTTTTTT. The full variable domain, rest sourced from reference TRBV11-2 and TRBJ2-2, is EAGVAQSPRYKIIEKRQSVAFWCNPISGHATLYWYQQILGQGPKLLIQFQNNGVVDDSQLPKDRFSAERLKGVDSTLKIQPAKLEDSAVYLCASSFRRPNTGELFFGEGSRLTVL.

This clonotype was observed many times. This sequence joins TRBV3-1 and TRBJ2-5; TRBD1 agrees at 10 bases. CDR3 size: 16 residues. From germline, CDR1 is LGHDT and CDR2 YNNKEL (reference sequence). With 2 bases clipped from V and 4 bases from J, the junction kept 7 bases outside the gene matches. The CDR3 sequence is CASSQWTGGTLETQYF. For the CDR3, the DNA is TGTGCCAGCAGCCAATGGACAGGGGGAACGTTAGAGACCCAGTACTTC.

Ten or more counts support this clonotype. This rearrangement joins TRBV15 to TRBJ2-5, with 10 bases fitting TRBD1. CDR1 is LNHNV, CDR2 YYDKDF, per germline (reference sequence). The CDR3 has 14 amino acids. The V and J ends lost 7 bases and 5 bases, in that order; junction bases with no gene match: 7. DNA for the CDR3: TGTGCCACCAATCCGGGACAGGGGTCGGAGACCCAGTACTTC. Its protein is CATNPGQGSETQYF.

Comment on this clonotype: One end of the junction does not line up with germline, which may come from a read error. The chain links TRBV6-9 to TRBJ2-7; D ambiguous. Germline V gives CDR1 MNHGY, CDR2 SVAAGI. This CDR3 has 13 residues. The CDR3 bases are TGCGCCAGCAGCGTGGGTTCTGGCCCCGAGCAGTACTTC. It translates to CASSVGSGPEQYF.

This clonotype was found a few times. A much larger clone sits a single nucleotide away, making a read error possible. The rearrangement uses TRBV7-9 and TRBJ2-6; 7 bases map to TRBD2. Trimming removed 2 bases from V and 2 bases from J; junction bases left unmatched: 0. Germline CDR1 and CDR2: SEHNR and FQNEAQ (reference sequence). The CDR3 sequence is 15 residues long. The CDR3 DNA reads as TGTGCCAGCAGCTTACGGGGGGCTGGGGCCAACGTCCTGACTTTC. Translation gives CASSLRGAGANVLTF.